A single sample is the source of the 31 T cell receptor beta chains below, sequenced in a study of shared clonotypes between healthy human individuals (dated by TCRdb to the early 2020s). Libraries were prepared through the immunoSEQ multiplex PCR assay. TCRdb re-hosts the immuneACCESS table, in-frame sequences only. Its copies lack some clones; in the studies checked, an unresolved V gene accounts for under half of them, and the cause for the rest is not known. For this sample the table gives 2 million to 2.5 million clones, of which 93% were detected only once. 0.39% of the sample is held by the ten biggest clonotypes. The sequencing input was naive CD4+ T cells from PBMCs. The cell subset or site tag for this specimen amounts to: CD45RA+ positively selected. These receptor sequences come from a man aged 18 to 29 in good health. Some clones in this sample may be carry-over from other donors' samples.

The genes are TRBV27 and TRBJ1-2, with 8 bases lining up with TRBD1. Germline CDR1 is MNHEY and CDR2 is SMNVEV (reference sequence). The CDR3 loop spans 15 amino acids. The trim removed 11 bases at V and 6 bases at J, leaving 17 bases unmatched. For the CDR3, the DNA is TGTGCCGCAGGCCCCCGGACAGGGAGAAGGGATGGCTACACCTTC. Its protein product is CAAGPRTGRRDGYTF.

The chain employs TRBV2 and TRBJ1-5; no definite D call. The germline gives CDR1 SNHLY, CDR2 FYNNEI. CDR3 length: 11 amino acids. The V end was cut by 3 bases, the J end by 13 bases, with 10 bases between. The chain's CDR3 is CASSDYSQQHF. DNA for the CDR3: TGTGCCAGCAGTGACTATAGCCAGCAGCATTTT.

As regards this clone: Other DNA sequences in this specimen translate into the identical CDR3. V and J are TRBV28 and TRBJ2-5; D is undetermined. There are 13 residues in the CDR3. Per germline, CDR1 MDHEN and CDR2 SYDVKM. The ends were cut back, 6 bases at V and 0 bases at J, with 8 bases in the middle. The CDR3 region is CASSLTYQETQYF. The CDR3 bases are TGTGCCAGCAGCCTGACTTACCAAGAGACCCAGTACTTC. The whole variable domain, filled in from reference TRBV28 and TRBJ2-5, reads DVKVTQSSRYLVKRTGEKVFLECVQDMDHENMFWYRQDPGLGLRLIYFSYDVKMKEKGDIPEGYSVSREKKERFSLILESASTNQTSMYLCASSLTYQETQYFGPGTRLLVL.

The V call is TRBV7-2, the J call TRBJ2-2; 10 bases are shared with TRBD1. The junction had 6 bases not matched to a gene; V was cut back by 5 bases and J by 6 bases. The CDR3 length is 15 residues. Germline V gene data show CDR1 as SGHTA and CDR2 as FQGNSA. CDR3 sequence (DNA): TGTGCCAGCAGCATAGACAGGGGGCGCGCCGGGGAGCTGTTTTTT. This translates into CASSIDRGRAGELFF.

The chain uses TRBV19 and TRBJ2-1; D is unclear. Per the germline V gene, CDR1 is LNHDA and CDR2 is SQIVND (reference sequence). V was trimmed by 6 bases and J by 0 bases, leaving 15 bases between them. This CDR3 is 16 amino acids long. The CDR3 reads CASRISAYSSYNEQFF. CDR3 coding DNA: TGTGCCAGTAGGATCTCTGCGTACAGCTCCTACAATGAGCAGTTCTTC. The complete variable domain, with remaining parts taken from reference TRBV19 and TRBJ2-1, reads DGGITQSPKYLFRKEGQNVTLSCEQNLNHDAMYWYRQDPGQGLRLIYYSQIVNDFQKGDIAEGYSVSREKKESFPLTVTSAQKNPTAFYLCASRISAYSSYNEQFFGPGTRLTVL.

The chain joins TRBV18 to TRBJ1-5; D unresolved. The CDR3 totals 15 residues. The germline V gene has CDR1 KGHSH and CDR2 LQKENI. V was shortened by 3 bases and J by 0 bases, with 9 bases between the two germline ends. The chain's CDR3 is CASSPVGYSNQPQHF. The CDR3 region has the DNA TGTGCCAGCTCACCGGTGGGGTATAGCAATCAGCCCCAGCATTTT.

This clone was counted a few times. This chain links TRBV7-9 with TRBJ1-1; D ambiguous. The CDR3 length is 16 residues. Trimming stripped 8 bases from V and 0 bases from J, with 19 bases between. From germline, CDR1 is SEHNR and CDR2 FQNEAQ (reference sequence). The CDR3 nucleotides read TGTGCCAGCGGAGCGGCGAGACAAAGTATGAACACTGAAGCTTTCTTT. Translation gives CASGAARQSMNTEAFF. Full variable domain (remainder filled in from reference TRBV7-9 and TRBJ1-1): DTGVSQNPRHKITKRGQNVTFRCDPISEHNRLYWYRQTLGQGPEFLTYFQNEAQLEKSRLLSDRFSAERPKGSFSTLEIQRTEQGDSAMYLCASGAARQSMNTEAFFGQGTRLTVV.

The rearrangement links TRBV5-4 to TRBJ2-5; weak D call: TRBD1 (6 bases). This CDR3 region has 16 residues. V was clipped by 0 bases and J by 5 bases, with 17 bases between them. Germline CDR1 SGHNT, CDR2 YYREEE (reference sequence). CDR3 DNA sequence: TGTGCCAGCAGCTTGGGAGGAGCCCGTAGGGGGGAGACCCAGTACTTC. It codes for CASSLGGARRGETQYF.

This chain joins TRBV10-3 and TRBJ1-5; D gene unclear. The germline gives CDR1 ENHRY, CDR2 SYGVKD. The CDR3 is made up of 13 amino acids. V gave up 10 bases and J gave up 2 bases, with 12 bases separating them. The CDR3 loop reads CASGGQGNQPQHF. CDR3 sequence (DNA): TGTGCCAGCGGAGGGCAGGGCAATCAGCCCCAGCATTTT.

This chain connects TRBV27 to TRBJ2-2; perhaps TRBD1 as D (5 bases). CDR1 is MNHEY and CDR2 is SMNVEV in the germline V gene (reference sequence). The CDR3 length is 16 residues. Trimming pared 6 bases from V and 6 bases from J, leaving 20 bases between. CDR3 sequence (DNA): TGTGCCAGCAGCCTAGGATGGGTAGGGGCCGCCGGGGAGCTGTTTTTT. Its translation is CASSLGWVGAAGELFF.

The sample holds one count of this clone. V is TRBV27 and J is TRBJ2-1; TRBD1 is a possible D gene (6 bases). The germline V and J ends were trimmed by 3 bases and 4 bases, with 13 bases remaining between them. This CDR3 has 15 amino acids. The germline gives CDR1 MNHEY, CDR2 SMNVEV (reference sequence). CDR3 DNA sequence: TGTGCCAGCAGTTTTGGGACACGGGCTTACAATGAGCAGTTCTTC. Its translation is CASSFGTRAYNEQFF.

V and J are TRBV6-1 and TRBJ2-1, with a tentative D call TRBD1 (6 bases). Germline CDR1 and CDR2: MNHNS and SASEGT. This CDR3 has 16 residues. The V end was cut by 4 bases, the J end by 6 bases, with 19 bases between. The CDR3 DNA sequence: TGTGCCAGCAGTGCTCGACAACCCAGGGGTGGCAATGAGCAGTTCTTC. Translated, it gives CASSARQPRGGNEQFF.

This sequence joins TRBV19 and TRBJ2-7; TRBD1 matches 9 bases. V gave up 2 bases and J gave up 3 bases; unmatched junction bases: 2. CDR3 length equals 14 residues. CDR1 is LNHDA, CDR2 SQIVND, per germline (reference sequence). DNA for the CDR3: TGTGCCAGTAGTATAATGACAGGGGGCTACGAGCAGTACTTC. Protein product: CASSIMTGGYEQYF.

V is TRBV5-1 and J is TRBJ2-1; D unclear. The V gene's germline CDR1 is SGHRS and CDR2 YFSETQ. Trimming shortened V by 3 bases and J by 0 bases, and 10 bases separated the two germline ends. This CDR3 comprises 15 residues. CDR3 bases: TGCGCCAGCAGCTATGACGAGAGCTCCTACAATGAGCAGTTCTTC. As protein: CASSYDESSYNEQFF. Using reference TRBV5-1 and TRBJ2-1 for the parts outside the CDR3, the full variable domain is KAGVTQTPRYLIKTRGQQVTLSCSPISGHRSVSWYQQTPGQGLQFLFEYFSETQRNKGNFPGRFSGRQFSNSRSEMNVSTLELGDSALYLCASSYDESSYNEQFFGPGTRLTVL.

In nucleotides, the CDR3 is TGTGCCAGCAGCACTAAGGACAGCTACACCGGGGAGCTGTTTTTT. Translated, it gives CASSTKDSYTGELFF. V is TRBV7-9 and J is TRBJ2-2; D possibly corresponds to TRBD1 (6 bases). This CDR3 comprises 15 residues. Trimming cost V 5 bases and J 3 bases, with 13 bases left between them. CDR1 SEHNR and CDR2 FQNEAQ come from the germline V gene (reference sequence).

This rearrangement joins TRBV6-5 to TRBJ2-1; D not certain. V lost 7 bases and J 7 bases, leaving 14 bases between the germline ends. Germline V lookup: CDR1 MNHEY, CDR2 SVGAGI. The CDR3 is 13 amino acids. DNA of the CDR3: TGTGCCAGCAAGGCTAGGGTTTTAAATGAGCAGTTCTTC. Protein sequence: CASKARVLNEQFF.

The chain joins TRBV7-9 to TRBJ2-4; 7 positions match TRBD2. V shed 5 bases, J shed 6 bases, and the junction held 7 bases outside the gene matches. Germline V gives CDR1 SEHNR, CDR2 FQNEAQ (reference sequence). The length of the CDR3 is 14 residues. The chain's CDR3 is CASSLPGGRNIQYF. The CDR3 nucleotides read TGTGCCAGCAGCCTACCGGGAGGAAGAAACATTCAGTACTTC.

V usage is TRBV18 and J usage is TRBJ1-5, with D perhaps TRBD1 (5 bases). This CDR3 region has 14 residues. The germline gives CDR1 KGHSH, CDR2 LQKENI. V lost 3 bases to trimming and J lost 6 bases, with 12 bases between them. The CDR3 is CASSPFRDGQPQHF. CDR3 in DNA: TGTGCCAGCTCACCGTTCAGGGACGGTCAGCCCCAGCATTTT. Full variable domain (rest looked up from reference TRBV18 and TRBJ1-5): NAGVMQNPRHLVRRRGQEARLRCSPMKGHSHVYWYRQLPEEGLKFMVYLQKENIIDESGMPKERFSAEFPKEGPSILRIQQVVRGDSAAYFCASSPFRDGQPQHFGDGTRLSIL.

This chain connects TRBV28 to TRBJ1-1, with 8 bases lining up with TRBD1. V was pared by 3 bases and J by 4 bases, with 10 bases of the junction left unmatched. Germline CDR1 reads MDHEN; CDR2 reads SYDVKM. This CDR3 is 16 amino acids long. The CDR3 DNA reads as TGTGCCAGCAGTTTTTTGCCAGGACAGGGTGGCACTGAAGCTTTCTTT. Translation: CASSFLPGQGGTEAFF.

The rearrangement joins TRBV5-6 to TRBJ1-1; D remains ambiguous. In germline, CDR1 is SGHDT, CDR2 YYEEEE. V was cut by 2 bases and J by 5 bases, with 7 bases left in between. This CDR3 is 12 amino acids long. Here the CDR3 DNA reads TGTGCCAGCAGCTTCATCCGGACTGAAGCTTTCTTT. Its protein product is CASSFIRTEAFF.

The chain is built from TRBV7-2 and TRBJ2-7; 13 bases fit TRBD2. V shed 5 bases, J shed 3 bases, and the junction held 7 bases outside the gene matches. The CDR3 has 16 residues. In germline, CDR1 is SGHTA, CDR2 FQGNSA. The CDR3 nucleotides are TGTGCCAGCAGCCCTGGGAGGACTAGCGGGAGCTACGAGCAGTACTTC. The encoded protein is CASSPGRTSGSYEQYF.

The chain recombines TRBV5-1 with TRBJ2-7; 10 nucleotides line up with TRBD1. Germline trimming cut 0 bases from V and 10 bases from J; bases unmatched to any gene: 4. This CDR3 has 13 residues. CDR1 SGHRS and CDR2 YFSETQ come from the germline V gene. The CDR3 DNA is TGCGCCAGCAGCTTGGGACAGGGGGCGGACCAGTACTTC. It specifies CASSLGQGADQYF. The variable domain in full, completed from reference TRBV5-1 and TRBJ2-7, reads KAGVTQTPRYLIKTRGQQVTLSCSPISGHRSVSWYQQTPGQGLQFLFEYFSETQRNKGNFPGRFSGRQFSNSRSEMNVSTLELGDSALYLCASSLGQGADQYFGPGTRLTVT.

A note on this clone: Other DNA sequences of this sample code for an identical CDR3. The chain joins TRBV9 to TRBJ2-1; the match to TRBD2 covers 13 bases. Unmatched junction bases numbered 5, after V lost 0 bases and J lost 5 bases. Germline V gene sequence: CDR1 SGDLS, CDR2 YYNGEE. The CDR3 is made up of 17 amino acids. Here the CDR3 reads CASSVATGLAGNNEQFF. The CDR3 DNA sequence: TGTGCCAGCAGCGTAGCTACGGGACTAGCGGGAAACAATGAGCAGTTCTTC.

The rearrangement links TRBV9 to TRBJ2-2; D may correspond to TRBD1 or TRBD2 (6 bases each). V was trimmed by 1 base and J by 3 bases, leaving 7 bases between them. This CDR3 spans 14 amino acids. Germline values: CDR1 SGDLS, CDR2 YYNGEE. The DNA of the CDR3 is TGTGCCAGCAGCGTAAGGGGGGACACCGGGGAGCTGTTTTTT. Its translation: CASSVRGDTGELFF.

CDR3 protein: CASSQSWVCNQPQHF. CDR3 in DNA: TGCGCCAGCAGTCAATCGTGGGTTTGCAATCAGCCCCAGCATTTT. The genes are TRBV23-1 and TRBJ1-5; no firm D call. TRBV23-1 is an ORF; its function is uncertain. The germline V and J ends were trimmed by 0 bases and 2 bases, with 8 bases remaining between them. The CDR3 has 15 amino acids.

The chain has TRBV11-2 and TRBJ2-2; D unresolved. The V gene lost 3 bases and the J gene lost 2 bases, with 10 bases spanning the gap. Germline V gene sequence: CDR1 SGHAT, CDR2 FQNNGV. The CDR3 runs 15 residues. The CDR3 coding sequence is TGTGCCAGCAGCTTCCCGGATACTAACACCGGGGAGCTGTTTTTT. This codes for CASSFPDTNTGELFF.

The CDR3 DNA reads TGTGCCAGCAGCTCTCCGGGACAGGGGGCAGGACGCACTGAAGCTTTCTTT. It is translated as CASSSPGQGAGRTEAFF. This chain joins TRBV28 and TRBJ1-1; 12 bases agree with TRBD1. Germline CDR1 and CDR2: MDHEN and SYDVKM. This CDR3 is 17 amino acids long. With V trimmed by 6 bases and J by 4 bases, 12 bases remained unmatched.

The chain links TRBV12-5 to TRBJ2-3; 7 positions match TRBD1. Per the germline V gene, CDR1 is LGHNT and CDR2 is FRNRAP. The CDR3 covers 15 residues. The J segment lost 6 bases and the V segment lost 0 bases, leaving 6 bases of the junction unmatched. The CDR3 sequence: CASGLVGTEGDTQYF. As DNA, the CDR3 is TGTGCTAGTGGTTTGGTAGGGACAGAGGGGGATACGCAGTATTTT.

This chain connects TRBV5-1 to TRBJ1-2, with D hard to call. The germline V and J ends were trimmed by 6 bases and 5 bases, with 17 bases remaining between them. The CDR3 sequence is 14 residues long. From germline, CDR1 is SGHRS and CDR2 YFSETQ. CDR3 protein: CASNPLGQAYGYTF. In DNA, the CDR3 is TGCGCCAGCAACCCTTTAGGGCAGGCGTATGGCTACACCTTC.

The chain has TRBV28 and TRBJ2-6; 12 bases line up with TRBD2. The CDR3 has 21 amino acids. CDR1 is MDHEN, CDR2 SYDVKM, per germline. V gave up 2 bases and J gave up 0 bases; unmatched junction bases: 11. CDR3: CASSLAGVGLAGFSGANVLTF. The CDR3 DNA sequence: TGTGCCAGCAGTTTAGCGGGGGTCGGACTAGCGGGGTTCTCTGGGGCCAACGTCCTGACTTTC.

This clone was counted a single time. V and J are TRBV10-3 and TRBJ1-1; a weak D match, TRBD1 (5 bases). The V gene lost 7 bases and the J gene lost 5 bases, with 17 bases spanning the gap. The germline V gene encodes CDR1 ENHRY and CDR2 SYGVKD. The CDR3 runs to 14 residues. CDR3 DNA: TGTGCCATCAAAAACAGGAATAAGGGGACTGAAGCTTTCTTT. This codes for CAIKNRNKGTEAFF.